A selection of T cell receptor beta chains follows, all from one sample in a study of shared clonotypes between healthy human individuals. This table comes from immunoSEQ multiplex PCR, and its TCRdb copy is limited to in-frame clones, with some not included. The sample records more than 2,000,000 clones, around 90% being singletons. Sequenced: naive CD4+ T cells sorted from blood. All receptors derive from a man younger than 35 in good health. Each CDR3 is given with its conserved first and last residue. The order of the fields is V gene, D gene, J gene, clone size, CDR3 DNA, CDR3 protein. A D gene is named only where the DNA matches it firmly. The listing skips clone size in some rows; elsewhere it reads once, few, many or a size class.

TRBV7-2	.	TRBJ2-1	.	TGTGCCAGCAGCAGCGGGCCCCTCGTCAGCATTGTCTTC	CASSSGPLVSIVF
TRBV5-1	.	TRBJ2-3	.	TGCGCCAGCAGCTTGGAGGCAGGGGTTAGGGCAGATACGCAGTATTTT	CASSLEAGVRADTQYF
TRBV19	.	TRBJ2-2	few	TGTGCCAGTAGTAGGTCCGCGGCGAACACCGGGGAGCTGTTTTTT	CASSRSAANTGELFF
TRBV7-2	.	TRBJ2-5	.	TGTGCCAGCAGCCAAAGTTACGGGGAGACCCAGTACTTC	CASSQSYGETQYF
TRBV7-2	.	TRBJ1-5	few	TGTGCCAGCAGCTTCGATAGCAATCAGCCCCAGCATTTT	CASSFDSNQPQHF
TRBV2	TRBD1	TRBJ2-7	.	TGTGCCAGCACCCAGACAGGGTACGAGCAGTACTTC	CASTQTGYEQYF
TRBV18	.	TRBJ1-1	.	TGTGCCAGCTCACCAGGATCGAAGGTCATTGAAGCTTTCTTT	CASSPGSKVIEAFF
TRBV30	.	TRBJ1-6	.	TGTGCCTGGAGCGGTCCAGCAGCACCCCTCCACTTT	CAWSGPAAPLHF
TRBV5-1	.	TRBJ1-6	.	TGCGCCAGCAGCACCGGGACACCTAATTCACCCCTCCACTTT	CASSTGTPNSPLHF
TRBV29-1	.	TRBJ2-7	few	TGCAGCGTAGCGGGCTTGCAAGGAACCTACGAGCAGTACTTC	CSVAGLQGTYEQYF
TRBV10-3	.	TRBJ1-1	once	TGTGCCATCAGTGAGTCGTCGGACAGGAACACTGAAGCTTTCTTT	CAISESSDRNTEAFF
TRBV11-2	TRBD1	TRBJ1-2	.	TGTGCCAGCAGCTTCCGGGACAGGGGATTAGGCTACACCTTC	CASSFRDRGLGYTF
TRBV9	.	TRBJ2-2	.	TGTGCCAGCAGCCCCGAAGGAACCGGGGAGCTGTTTTTT	CASSPEGTGELFF
TRBV4-3	TRBD2	TRBJ2-7	.	TGCGCCAGCAGCCAAGATCTATCTAGCGGGGTCTCCTACGAGCAGTACTTC	CASSQDLSSGVSYEQYF
TRBV19	TRBD2	TRBJ2-1	.	TGTGCCAGTAGCCGACGGGGGAGGGCCGCGGACAATGAGCAGTTCTTC	CASSRRGRAADNEQFF
TRBV28	TRBD1	TRBJ1-1	.	TGTGCCAGCAGCCGGACAGGACTTGTGAACACTGAAGCTTTCTTT	CASSRTGLVNTEAFF
TRBV18	TRBD1	TRBJ1-2	once	TGTGCCAGCTCATCGGGACAGGGGTTAAGATGGGATGGCTACACCTTC	CASSSGQGLRWDGYTF
TRBV6-1	.	TRBJ2-1	.	TGTGCCAGCAGTGAAGGTCGAACGTGGTCTTATGAGCAGTTCTTC	CASSEGRTWSYEQFF